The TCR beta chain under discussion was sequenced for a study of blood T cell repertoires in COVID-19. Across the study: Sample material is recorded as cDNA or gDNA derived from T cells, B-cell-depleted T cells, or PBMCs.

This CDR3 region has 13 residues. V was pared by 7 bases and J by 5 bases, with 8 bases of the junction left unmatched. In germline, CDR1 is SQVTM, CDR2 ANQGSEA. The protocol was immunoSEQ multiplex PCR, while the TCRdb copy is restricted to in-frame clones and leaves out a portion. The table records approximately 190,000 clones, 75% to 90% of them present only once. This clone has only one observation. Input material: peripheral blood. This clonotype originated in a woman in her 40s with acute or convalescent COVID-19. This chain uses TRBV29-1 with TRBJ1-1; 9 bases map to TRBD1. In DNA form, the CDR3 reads TGCAGCGATACGGGACAGGGAGGAACTGAAGCTTTCTTT. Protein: CSDTGQGGTEAFF.